The T cell receptor beta chain described here comes from a study of chemoradiotherapy in HPV16-positive cancers. Overall study results and limits: Candidate HPV-specific clones and E7-related TCR motifs grew in tumor during treatment.

Clones were sequenced by immunoSEQ multiplex PCR, and TCRdb holds only the in-frame ones, with some missing. The table has about 21,000 clones, around 86% seen once. In regard to this clone: As yet, its antigen is unknown.

There are 17 residues in the CDR3. Unmatched junction bases numbered 7, after V lost 2 bases and J lost 4 bases. CDR1 and CDR2 (germline): MNHEY, SMNVEV (reference sequence). The TCR sequence derives from a human donor with HPV-associated anogenital cancer. The source material was blood, sampled from a patient who underwent chemoradiotherapy. V usage is TRBV27 and J usage is TRBJ2-2; 10 positions agree with TRBD2. The CDR3: CASSLPSGRAGTGELFF. CDR3 nucleotide sequence: TGTGCCAGCAGTTTACCTAGCGGGAGAGCGGGCACCGGGGAGCTGTTTTTT.